This T cell receptor (beta chain) stems from a study of T cells in narcolepsy. The CDR3 covers 15 residues. V gave up 6 bases and J gave up 4 bases; unmatched junction bases: 10. Germline V gene lookup returns CDR1 SNHLY and CDR2 FYNNEI. Measured with immunoSEQ multiplex PCR; TCRdb has only the in-frame clones, and not every one. The top ten clones hold 14% to 15% of a sample with some 15,000 clones, roughly 72% of them seen once. Sequencing was done on a sample of CD45RA- memory CD8+ T cells from PBMCs. The clonotype was recovered from a human donor with narcolepsy. This rearrangement joins TRBV2 to TRBJ2-7; TRBD1 agrees at 9 bases. In nucleotides, the CDR3 is TGTGCCAGCAGCTTCACCGGGACAGGGATGTACGAGCAGTACTTC. Its protein is CASSFTGTGMYEQYF. The entire variable domain, with the rest obtained from reference TRBV2 and TRBJ2-7, is as follows: EPEVTQTPSHQVTQMGQEVILRCVPISNHLYFYWYRQILGQKVEFLVSFYNNEISEKSEIFDDQFSVERPDGSNFTLKIRSTKLEDSAMYFCASSFTGTGMYEQYFGPGTRLTVT.